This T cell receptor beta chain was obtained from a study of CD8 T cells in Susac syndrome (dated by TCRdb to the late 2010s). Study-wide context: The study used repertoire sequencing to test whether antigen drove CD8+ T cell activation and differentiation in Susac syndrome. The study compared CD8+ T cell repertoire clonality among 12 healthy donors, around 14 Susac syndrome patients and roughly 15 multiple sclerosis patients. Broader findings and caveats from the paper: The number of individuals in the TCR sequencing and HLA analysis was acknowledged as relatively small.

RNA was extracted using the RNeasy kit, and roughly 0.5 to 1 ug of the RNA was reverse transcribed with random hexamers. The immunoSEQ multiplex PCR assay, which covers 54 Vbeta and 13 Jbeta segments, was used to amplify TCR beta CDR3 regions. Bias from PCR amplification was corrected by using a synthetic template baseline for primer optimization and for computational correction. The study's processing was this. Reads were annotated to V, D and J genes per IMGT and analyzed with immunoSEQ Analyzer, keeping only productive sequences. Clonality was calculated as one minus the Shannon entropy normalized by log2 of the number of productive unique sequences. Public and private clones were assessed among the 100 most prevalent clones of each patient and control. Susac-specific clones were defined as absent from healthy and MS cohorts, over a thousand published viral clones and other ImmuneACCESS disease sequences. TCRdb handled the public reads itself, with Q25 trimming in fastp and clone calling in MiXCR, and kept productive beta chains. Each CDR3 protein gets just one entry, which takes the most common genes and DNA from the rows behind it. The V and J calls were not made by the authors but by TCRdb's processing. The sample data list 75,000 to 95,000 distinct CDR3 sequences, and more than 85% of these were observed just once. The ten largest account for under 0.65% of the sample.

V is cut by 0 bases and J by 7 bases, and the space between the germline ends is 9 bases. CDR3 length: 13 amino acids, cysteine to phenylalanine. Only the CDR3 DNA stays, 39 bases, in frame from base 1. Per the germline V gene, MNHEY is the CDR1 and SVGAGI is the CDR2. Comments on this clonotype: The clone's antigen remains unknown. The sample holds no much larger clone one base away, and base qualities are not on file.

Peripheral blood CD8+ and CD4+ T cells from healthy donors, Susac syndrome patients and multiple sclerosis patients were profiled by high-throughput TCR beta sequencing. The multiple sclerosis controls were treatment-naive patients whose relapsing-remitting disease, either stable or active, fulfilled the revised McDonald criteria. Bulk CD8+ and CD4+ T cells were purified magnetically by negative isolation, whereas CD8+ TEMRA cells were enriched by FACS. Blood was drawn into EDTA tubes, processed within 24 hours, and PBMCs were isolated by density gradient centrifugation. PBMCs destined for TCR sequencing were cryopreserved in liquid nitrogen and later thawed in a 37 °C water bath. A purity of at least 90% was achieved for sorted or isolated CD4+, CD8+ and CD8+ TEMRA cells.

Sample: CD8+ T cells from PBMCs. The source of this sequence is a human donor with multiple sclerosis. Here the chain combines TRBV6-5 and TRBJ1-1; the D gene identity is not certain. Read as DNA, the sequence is TGTGCCAGCAGTTACTCCGGAGGAAGTGAAGCTTTCTTT. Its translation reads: CASSYSGGSEAFF.